This T cell receptor (beta chain) was profiled in a study of OX40 agonist ivuxolimab in advanced cancers. Trimming cost V 2 bases and J 3 bases, with 13 bases left between them. The germline CDR1 and CDR2 sequences are SEHNR and FQNEAQ (reference sequence). CDR3 length: 15 amino acids. Generated by immunoSEQ multiplex PCR, the TCRdb table keeps only in-frame clones and is missing some. The profile covers about 56,000 clones, with 65% to 85% appearing a single time and approximately 3% taken by the ten largest. In its sample, this clone ranks as medium-sized (0.01 to 0.1%). This receptor was taken from an adult with an advanced solid tumor such as melanoma, head and neck, liver or kidney cancer. The input for sequencing was CD4+ or CD8+ T cells sorted from blood, taken in a trial of the OX40 agonist ivuxolimab. This chain connects TRBV7-9 to TRBJ1-1, with a possible D match to TRBD1 (5 bases). The CDR3 is CASSLLTGLDTEAFF. CDR3 bases: TGTGCCAGCAGCTTATTAACAGGACTGGACACTGAAGCTTTCTTT.